These 21 T cell receptor beta chains came from one sample sequenced in a study of blood T cells in healthy people across ages. Alongside a J-beta primer mix, a sample-barcoded 5' primer served in a second PCR lasting 7 to 11 cycles. Each CDR3 protein is one row after TCRdb ran MiXCR on the 5' RACE reads. Altogether more than 1,400,000 distinct CDR3 sequences are present, about 40% being singletons, with the ten largest covering roughly 7.9%. Sequencing input: blood. All receptors come from a woman between 18 and 29 years old in good health.

The V gene is TRBV5-1, the J gene TRBJ2-1; D gene uncertain. Germline V gene sequence: CDR1 SGHRS, CDR2 YFSETQ. Trimming took off 0 bases at V and 8 bases at J, with 18 bases between the two ends. The CDR3 has 16 residues. The CDR3, as DNA: TGCGCCAGCAGCTTGGCCGAACGGGCCCCTTGGGATGAGCAGTTCTTC. Translating gives CASSLAERAPWDEQFF.

The table lists this clonotype with a few counts. The V and J genes are TRBV6-5 and TRBJ1-2; TRBD1 might be the D (6 bases). The CDR3 length is 15 residues. The ends were cut back, 3 bases at V and 3 bases at J, with 14 bases in the middle. Germline V gives CDR1 MNHEY, CDR2 SVGAGI. Here the CDR3 reads CASSYGGAAHYGYTF. The CDR3 DNA reads TGTGCCAGCAGTTATGGGGGGGCCGCTCACTATGGCTACACCTTC.

The chain couples TRBV28 to TRBJ1-3; the D is unclear. V was pared by 4 bases and J by 2 bases, with 15 bases between. The CDR3 has 16 residues. Per germline, CDR1 MDHEN and CDR2 SYDVKM. The CDR3 loop is CASSSPRTGTGNTIYF. The DNA for the CDR3 is TGTGCCAGCAGTTCACCCCGGACGGGGACTGGAAACACCATATATTTT.

V usage is TRBV12-3 or TRBV12-4 and J usage is TRBJ2-5, with 9 bases fitting TRBD2. This CDR3 comprises 16 residues. Unmatched junction bases numbered 12, after V lost 4 bases and J lost 6 bases. CDR3 nucleotides: TGTGCCAGCAGTTGGGGGCCTAGCGGGACCAGAAAGACCCAGTACTTC. Translating gives CASSWGPSGTRKTQYF.

This clonotype turned up a few times. The chain joins TRBV27 to TRBJ2-2, with D uncertain. CDR3 length: 14 amino acids. V lost 7 bases and J 4 bases, leaving 13 bases between the germline ends. The germline CDR1 and CDR2 sequences are MNHEY and SMNVEV (reference sequence). The CDR3 is CASTMTLGTGELFF. CDR3 nucleotides: TGTGCCAGCACTATGACGCTAGGCACCGGGGAGCTGTTTTTT.

The rearrangement uses TRBV20-1 and TRBJ2-3; 14 bases match TRBD2. V was clipped by 5 bases and J by 1 base; unmatched bases: 20. The CDR3 has 21 residues. Germline CDR1 is DFQATT and CDR2 is SNEGSKA (reference sequence). The CDR3 sequence: CSAWEGEPGLAGVRGTDTQYF. CDR3 DNA: TGCAGTGCTTGGGAGGGGGAACCGGGACTAGCGGGAGTTCGTGGCACAGATACGCAGTATTTT.

Only a few counts were recorded for this clonotype. The gene calls are TRBV28 and TRBJ1-2; the D is unclear. The germline V gene encodes CDR1 MDHEN and CDR2 SYDVKM. The CDR3 loop spans 11 amino acids. The germline V and J ends were trimmed by 2 bases and 10 bases, with 8 bases remaining between them. DNA of the CDR3: TGTGCCAGCAGTTTAAGGCGTGACTACACCTTC. It codes for CASSLRRDYTF.

This chain connects TRBV4-1 to TRBJ1-2, with D perhaps matching TRBD1 (5 bases). CDR1 MGHRA and CDR2 YSYEKL come from the germline V gene. The CDR3 runs to 16 residues. The V end lost 2 bases, the J end lost 5 bases, and 18 bases lay between the germline ends. This CDR3 is CASSQIAGAGYYGYTF. In DNA form, the CDR3 reads TGCGCCAGCAGCCAAATTGCCGGGGCGGGGTATTATGGCTACACCTTC.

The chain joins TRBV5-1 to TRBJ2-5; 7 nucleotides align to TRBD2. Germline CDR1 is SGHRS and CDR2 is YFSETQ. The CDR3 is 15 amino acids. J lost 4 bases, V lost 3 bases, and 9 bases had no gene match. Here the CDR3 reads CASSSSAGVRETQYF. The CDR3 nucleotides are TGCGCCAGCAGCTCCTCGGCGGGGGTCCGAGAGACCCAGTACTTC.

This clonotype was seen only a few times. The rearrangement uses TRBV5-1 and TRBJ2-7; the match to TRBD1 covers 9 bases. The V gene's germline CDR1 is SGHRS and CDR2 YFSETQ. The J segment lost 4 bases and the V segment lost 6 bases, leaving 11 bases of the junction unmatched. CDR3 length: 15 residues. CDR3 residues: CASNSQGAAEYEQYF. The DNA for the CDR3 is TGCGCCAGCAACTCACAGGGGGCAGCCGAATACGAGCAGTACTTC.

This clonotype was observed a handful of times. V is TRBV6-4 and J is TRBJ1-1; weak D call: TRBD1 (5 bases). V shed 2 bases and J shed 3 bases, with 10 bases lying between them. CDR3 length: 14 residues. The germline gives CDR1 MRHNA, CDR2 SNTAGT. The DNA for the CDR3 is TGTGCCAGCAGTGACGTCGGGGGTTACACTGAAGCTTTCTTT. It encodes CASSDVGGYTEAFF.

V is TRBV30 and J is TRBJ2-1; D assignment may be TRBD1 or TRBD2 (5 bases each). This CDR3 spans 13 amino acids. Germline assignment: CDR1 GTSNPN and CDR2 SVGIG (reference sequence). The V end lost 2 bases, the J end lost 7 bases, and 12 bases lay between the germline ends. This chain's CDR3 is CAWSRDPDNEQFF. The DNA of the CDR3 is TGTGCCTGGAGTAGGGACCCAGATAATGAGCAGTTCTTC.

Note on this clonotype: One end of the junction varies from germline; a read error may be responsible. The chain is built from TRBV2 and TRBJ2-3; no reliable D call. The CDR3 has 15 residues. Germline values: CDR1 SNHLY, CDR2 FYNNEI. The CDR3 spells CAGSTGRPSTDTQYF. The CDR3 DNA reads TGTGCCGGCAGTACCGGACGACCGAGCACAGATACGCAGTATTTT.

This clonotype showed up just a few times. The J gene is TRBJ1-3, the V gene TRBV7-9; D is unresolved. Trimming removed 4 bases from V and 0 bases from J, with 10 bases in between. Germline lookup yields CDR1 SEHNR and CDR2 FQNEAQ (reference sequence). The CDR3 contains 15 residues. Here the CDR3 DNA reads TGTGCCAGCAGCTACCTGGACCCCTCTGGAAACACCATATATTTT. Its protein product is CASSYLDPSGNTIYF.

In its sample, this clonotype was seen a few times. The V gene is TRBV7-3, the J gene TRBJ2-2, with D uncertain. The CDR3 is 13 amino acids. V lost 3 bases and J lost 4, with 6 bases in between. The germline V gene encodes CDR1 SGHTA and CDR2 FQGTGA. The CDR3 bases are TGTGCCAGCAGCTTTACAATCACCGGGGAGCTGTTTTTT. It specifies CASSFTITGELFF.

This clonotype was counted many times. The rearrangement uses TRBV4-1 and TRBJ2-1, with 7 bases aligning to TRBD2. With 4 bases clipped from V and 7 bases from J, the junction kept 10 bases outside the gene matches. The CDR3 is 15 amino acids. Per the germline V gene, CDR1 is MGHRA and CDR2 is YSYEKL. The CDR3 sequence: CASSPLVAGENEQFF. CDR3 sequence (DNA): TGCGCCAGCAGCCCGCTTGTTGCGGGAGAAAATGAGCAGTTCTTC.

There are a few counts of this clonotype. J is TRBJ2-7 and V is TRBV10-3; D ambiguous. The CDR3 is made up of 14 amino acids. The V and J ends lost 0 bases and 2 bases respectively, with 8 bases between them. Germline CDR1 ENHRY, CDR2 SYGVKD. This CDR3 is CAISESGQAYEQYF. CDR3 coding DNA: TGTGCCATCAGTGAGTCGGGTCAAGCCTACGAGCAGTACTTC.

About this clonotype: One end of the junction does not line up with germline, which may come from a read error. The rearrangement links TRBV4-1 to TRBJ2-3, with 7 bases aligning to TRBD1. The CDR3 is 15 amino acids. Germline loops: CDR1 MGHRA, CDR2 YSYEKL. CDR3 sequence: CDSSQEHRGSDTQYF. CDR3 nucleotides: TGCGACAGCAGCCAAGAACACAGGGGATCAGATACGCAGTATTTT.

This clonotype was seen only a few times. The chain links TRBV2 to TRBJ2-7; possible D gene TRBD2, 5 bases. The CDR3 is 11 amino acids. From germline, CDR1 is SNHLY and CDR2 FYNNEI. Deletions cut 8 bases from V and 2 bases from J, with 7 bases between. In DNA form, the CDR3 reads TGTGCCAGCGAACTAGCCTACGAGCAGTACTTC. Its protein product is CASELAYEQYF.

The chain recombines TRBV5-1 with TRBJ2-3; D call uncertain. This CDR3 contains 13 residues. CDR1 and CDR2 (germline): SGHRS, YFSETQ. Between the trimmed V and J ends, which lost 5 bases and 5 bases, there was a span of 12 bases. In DNA form, the CDR3 reads TGCGCCAGCAGTCGAATCCGTGGAGATACGCAGTATTTT. Amino acids: CASSRIRGDTQYF.

This clonotype has only a few counts. V is TRBV7-9 and J is TRBJ2-1, with 7 bases fitting TRBD2. The CDR3 loop spans 18 amino acids. Trimming took 1 base from V and 5 from J; bases not matched to a gene: 14. The germline CDR1 and CDR2 sequences are SEHNR and FQNEAQ (reference sequence). The CDR3 loop reads CASSLDGGAGKPDNEQFF. In DNA, the CDR3 is TGTGCCAGCAGCTTAGACGGGGGAGCGGGAAAACCCGACAATGAGCAGTTCTTC.